The 13 T cell receptor beta chains below all came from one sample that was sequenced in a study of beta chain features in type 1 diabetes. Study outcomes and limitations: TCRB CDR3 length was moderately but significantly reduced in all four CD4+ subsets of Type 1 diabetes patients.

The study reverse transcribed the entire isolated RNA, so it sequenced expressed TCRB transcripts. Only in-frame clones appear in the TCRdb table, and some are missing; sequencing was by immunoSEQ multiplex PCR. The sample holds around 340,000 clones; roughly 8.8% are singletons and the top ten take around 1%. The antigens of these receptors remain unknown. The sequencing sample was made of central memory CD4+ T cells from blood. These receptors were collected from a man aged 25-45 years with type 1 diabetes.

Concerning this clone itself: This likely comes from a read error, as the CDR3 has no conserved phenylalanine or tryptophan at its end. The CDR3 coding sequence is TGTGCCAGCAGAGGACAGGGGACCCCTGAAGCTTTCCTT. It encodes CASRGQGTPEAFL. This chain connects TRBV7-8 to TRBJ1-1; TRBD1 matches at 9 bases. Germline V CDR1 and CDR2: SGHVS, FQNEAQ. The CDR3 runs 13 residues. V lost 6 bases, J lost 6 bases, and 5 bases stayed unmatched.

This clone was counted a few times. This chain joins TRBV19 and TRBJ2-6; no clear D. The V end lost 4 bases, the J end lost 0 bases, and 10 bases lay between the germline ends. Germline V gives CDR1 LNHDA, CDR2 SQIVND (reference sequence). This CDR3 has 16 residues. CDR3 nucleotides: TGTGCCAGTAGTACCCACGCCCCCTCTGGGGCCAACGTCCTGACTTTC. Translating it yields CASSTHAPSGANVLTF. The variable domain in full, with the rest retrieved from reference TRBV19 and TRBJ2-6, is DGGITQSPKYLFRKEGQNVTLSCEQNLNHDAMYWYRQDPGQGLRLIYYSQIVNDFQKGDIAEGYSVSREKKESFPLTVTSAQKNPTAFYLCASSTHAPSGANVLTFGAGSRLTVL.

A few counts support this clone. This chain joins TRBV7-2 and TRBJ2-5, with 7 bases aligning to TRBD1. V lost 6 bases and J lost 10; bases outside the gene matches: 5. Germline V gene data show CDR1 as SGHTA and CDR2 as FQGNSA. The CDR3 loop spans 11 amino acids. The CDR3 DNA reads TGTGCCAGCAGTTACGACAGGGACCAGTACTTC. Encoded protein: CASSYDRDQYF.

CDR3 in amino acids: CASSDAGVETQYF. CDR3 DNA: TGTGCCAGCAGTGATGCCGGAGTGGAGACCCAGTACTTC. This chain connects TRBV2 to TRBJ2-5; the D is unclear. This CDR3 spans 13 amino acids. The V gene's germline CDR1 is SNHLY and CDR2 FYNNEI. Between the trimmed V and J ends, which lost 3 bases and 5 bases, there was a span of 10 bases.

This clone was counted at least ten times. V is TRBV28 and J is TRBJ2-7; D is perhaps TRBD2 (5 bases). Deletions cut 4 bases from V and 4 bases from J, with 17 bases between. In germline, CDR1 is MDHEN, CDR2 SYDVKM. This CDR3 is built from 15 residues. The CDR3 DNA reads TGTGCCAGCAGTTCCGGACTCACTCGGCGGTACGAGCAGTACTTC. This translates into CASSSGLTRRYEQYF. Full variable domain (outside the CDR3, taken from reference TRBV28 and TRBJ2-7): DVKVTQSSRYLVKRTGEKVFLECVQDMDHENMFWYRQDPGLGLRLIYFSYDVKMKEKGDIPEGYSVSREKKERFSLILESASTNQTSMYLCASSSGLTRRYEQYFGPGTRLTVT.

This clone was observed a handful of times. The gene calls are TRBV5-1 and TRBJ1-2, with D hard to call. The CDR3 is 12 amino acids. Germline V gene data show CDR1 as SGHRS and CDR2 as YFSETQ. Trimming stripped 7 bases from V and 2 bases from J, with 9 bases between. CDR3 in DNA: TGCGCCAGCGGGGAGGCCAACTATGGCTACACCTTC. Amino acids: CASGEANYGYTF.

This clone was observed a handful of times. The rearrangement links TRBV7-2 to TRBJ2-7; either TRBD1 or TRBD2 may fit D (6 bases each). The length of the CDR3 is 14 residues. CDR1 SGHTA and CDR2 FQGNSA come from the germline V gene. Trimming took 2 bases from V and 6 from J, leaving 14 bases between them. The CDR3 sequence is CASSLIRGQGEQYF. The CDR3 nucleotides read TGTGCCAGCAGCTTAATCCGGGGGCAGGGCGAGCAGTACTTC.

The chain employs TRBV28 and TRBJ1-2; the match to TRBD1 covers 9 bases. The CDR3 covers 13 residues. V lost 8 bases and J lost 6; bases outside the gene matches: 7. Germline CDR1 reads MDHEN; CDR2 reads SYDVKM. The CDR3 spells CASVDRGPHGYTF. In DNA, the CDR3 is TGTGCCAGCGTGGACAGGGGCCCCCATGGCTACACCTTC.

There are many counts of this clone. The rearrangement uses TRBV10-2 and TRBJ2-7, with no clear D. CDR1 is WSHSY, CDR2 SAAADI, per germline. Deletions cut 0 bases from V and 1 base from J, with 13 bases between. This CDR3 comprises 16 residues. In nucleotides, the CDR3 is TGCGCCAGCAGTGAGTCGAGGCAGCCACCTTCCTACGAGCAGTACTTC. Encoded protein: CASSESRQPPSYEQYF.

The J gene is TRBJ2-1, the V gene TRBV19; possibly TRBD2 for D (5 bases). CDR1 and CDR2 (germline): LNHDA, SQIVND (reference sequence). CDR3 length equals 12 residues. The V and J ends lost 3 bases and 8 bases respectively, with 8 bases between them. CDR3 region: CASSMLRDEQFF. The CDR3 DNA reads TGTGCCAGTAGTATGCTGCGGGATGAGCAGTTCTTC.

The sample holds a few counts of this clone. A far larger clone is one nucleotide away, so this likely arose from a read error. Other nucleotide sequences from this sample produce the same CDR3. Here the CDR3 reads CASSLGASGGYEQYF. The CDR3 coding sequence is TGCGCCAGCAGCCTGGGGGCTAGCGGGGGTTACGAGCAGTACTTC. The chain employs TRBV11-2 and TRBJ2-7; the match to TRBD2 covers 10 bases. Germline V gene sequence: CDR1 SGHAT, CDR2 FQNNGV. The length of the CDR3 is 15 residues.

The chain combines TRBV5-6 with TRBJ1-1; D unclear. The ends were cut back, 0 bases at V and 1 base at J, with 7 bases in the middle. Germline loops: CDR1 SGHDT, CDR2 YYEEEE. The CDR3 is 14 residues long. CDR3 loop: CASSLGPGNTEAFF. DNA for the CDR3: TGTGCCAGCAGCTTGGGTCCGGGGAACACTGAAGCTTTCTTT.

The gene calls are TRBV11-2 and TRBJ2-1, with a possible D match to TRBD2 (6 bases). V dropped 5 bases and J dropped 5 bases, with 16 bases sitting between them. Germline CDR1 is SGHAT and CDR2 is FQNNGV. The CDR3 loop spans 15 amino acids. CDR3 DNA: TGTGCCAGCAGCCCCCTCGGAGGGGTCAACAATGAGCAGTTCTTC. It is translated as CASSPLGGVNNEQFF.